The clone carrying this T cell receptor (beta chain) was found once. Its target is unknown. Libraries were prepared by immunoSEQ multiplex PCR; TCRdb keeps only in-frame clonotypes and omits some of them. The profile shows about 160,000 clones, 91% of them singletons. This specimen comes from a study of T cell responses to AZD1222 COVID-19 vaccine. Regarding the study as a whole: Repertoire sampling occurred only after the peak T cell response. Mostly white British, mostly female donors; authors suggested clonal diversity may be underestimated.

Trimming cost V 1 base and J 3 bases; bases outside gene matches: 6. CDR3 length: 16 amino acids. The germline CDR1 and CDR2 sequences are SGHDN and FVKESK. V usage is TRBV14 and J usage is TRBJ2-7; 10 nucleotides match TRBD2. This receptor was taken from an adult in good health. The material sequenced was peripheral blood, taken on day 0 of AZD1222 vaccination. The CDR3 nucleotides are TGTGCCAGCAGCCAAGTGAACGGGACTAGCGACTACGAGCAGTACTTC. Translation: CASSQVNGTSDYEQYF.